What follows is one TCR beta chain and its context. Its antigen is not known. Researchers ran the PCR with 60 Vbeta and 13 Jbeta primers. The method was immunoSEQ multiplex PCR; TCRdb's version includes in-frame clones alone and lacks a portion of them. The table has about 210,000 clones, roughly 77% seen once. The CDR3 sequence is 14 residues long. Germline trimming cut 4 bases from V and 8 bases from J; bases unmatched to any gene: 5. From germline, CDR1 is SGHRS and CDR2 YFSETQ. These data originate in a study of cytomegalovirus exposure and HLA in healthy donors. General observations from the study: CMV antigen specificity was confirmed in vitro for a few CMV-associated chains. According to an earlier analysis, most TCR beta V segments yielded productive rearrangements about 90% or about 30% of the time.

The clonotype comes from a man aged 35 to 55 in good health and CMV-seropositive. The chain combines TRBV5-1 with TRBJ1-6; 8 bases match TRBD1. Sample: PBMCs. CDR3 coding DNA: TGCGCCAGCAGCCCAGGGGGCGTTGATTCACCCCTCCACTTT. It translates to CASSPGGVDSPLHF. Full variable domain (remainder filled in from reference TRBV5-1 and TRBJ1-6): KAGVTQTPRYLIKTRGQQVTLSCSPISGHRSVSWYQQTPGQGLQFLFEYFSETQRNKGNFPGRFSGRQFSNSRSEMNVSTLELGDSALYLCASSPGGVDSPLHFGNGTRLTVT.